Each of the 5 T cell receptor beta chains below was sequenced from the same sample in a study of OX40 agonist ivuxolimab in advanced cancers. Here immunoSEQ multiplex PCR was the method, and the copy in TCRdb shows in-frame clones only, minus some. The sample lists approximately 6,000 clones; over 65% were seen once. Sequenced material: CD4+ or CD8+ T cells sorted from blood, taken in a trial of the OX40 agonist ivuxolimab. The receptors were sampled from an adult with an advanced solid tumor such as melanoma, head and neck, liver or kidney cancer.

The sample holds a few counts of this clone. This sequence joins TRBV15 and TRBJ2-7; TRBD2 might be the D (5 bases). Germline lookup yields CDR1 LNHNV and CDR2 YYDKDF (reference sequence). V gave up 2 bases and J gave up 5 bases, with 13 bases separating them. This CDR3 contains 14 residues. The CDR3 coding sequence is TGTGCCACCAGCAGACGACGGACTGACAACGAGCAGTACTTC. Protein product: CATSRRRTDNEQYF.

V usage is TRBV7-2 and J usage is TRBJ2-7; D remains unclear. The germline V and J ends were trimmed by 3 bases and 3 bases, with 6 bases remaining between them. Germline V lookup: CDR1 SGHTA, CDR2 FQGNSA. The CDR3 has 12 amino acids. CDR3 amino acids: CASSFTNYEQYF. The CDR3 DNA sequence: TGTGCCAGCAGCTTCACGAACTACGAGCAGTACTTC. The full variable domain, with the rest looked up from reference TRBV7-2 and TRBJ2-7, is GAGVSQSPSNKVTEKGKDVELRCDPISGHTALYWYRQSLGQGLEFLIYFQGNSAPDKSGLPSDRFSAERTGGSVSTLTIQRTQQEDSAVYLCASSFTNYEQYFGPGTRLTVT.

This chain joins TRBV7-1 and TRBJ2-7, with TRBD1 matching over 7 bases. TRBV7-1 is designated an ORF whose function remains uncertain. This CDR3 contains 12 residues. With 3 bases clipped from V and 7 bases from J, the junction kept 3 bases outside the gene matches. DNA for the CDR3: TGTGCCAGCAGCTCCGGGACAGAAGAGCAGTACTTC. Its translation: CASSSGTEEQYF.

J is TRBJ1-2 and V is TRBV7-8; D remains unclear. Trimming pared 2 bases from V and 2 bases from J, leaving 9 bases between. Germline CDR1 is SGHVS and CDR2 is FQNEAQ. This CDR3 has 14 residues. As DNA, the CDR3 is TGTGCCAGCAGCTTAACCAATAACAACTATGGCTACACCTTC. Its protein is CASSLTNNNYGYTF.

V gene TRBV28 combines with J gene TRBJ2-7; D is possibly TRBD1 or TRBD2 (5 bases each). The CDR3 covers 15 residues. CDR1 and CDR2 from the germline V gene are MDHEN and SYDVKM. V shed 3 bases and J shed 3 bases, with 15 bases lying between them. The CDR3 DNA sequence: TGTGCCAGCAGTTTCGGGGCTATCGACAGCTACGAGCAGTACTTC. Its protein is CASSFGAIDSYEQYF.